The TCR beta chain described here comes from a study of early T cells in non-severe SARS-CoV-2 infection. On the study more broadly: From unsorted whole blood, bulk RNA was sequenced, and the chains remained unpaired.

The V and J ends lost 3 bases and 2 bases respectively, with 8 bases between them. The germline CDR1 and CDR2 sequences are DFQATT and SNEGSKA (reference sequence). The CDR3 loop spans 13 amino acids. Unique molecular identifiers (one per individual cDNA molecule) were attached. TCRdb re-called the 5' RACE reads with MiXCR, one entry per CDR3 protein. The repertoire consists of under 70,000 distinct CDR3 sequences, with 10% to 15% occurring once and the leading ten covering approximately 4.8%. This clonotype was detected ten times or more. Its antigen is not identified. Study observations and caveats: Anti-spike CD8 specificities were favored by VDJdb matching, whose results missed private and CD4 specificities.

The material sequenced was whole blood. This chain uses TRBV20-1 with TRBJ1-3; D is unresolved. This clonotype was sampled from an adult who was a healthcare worker with PCR-confirmed SARS-CoV-2 infection or an uninfected control (not recorded which). CDR3 DNA: TGCAGTGCTAGTACTGGAACTGGAAACACCATATATTTT. It translates to CSASTGTGNTIYF.